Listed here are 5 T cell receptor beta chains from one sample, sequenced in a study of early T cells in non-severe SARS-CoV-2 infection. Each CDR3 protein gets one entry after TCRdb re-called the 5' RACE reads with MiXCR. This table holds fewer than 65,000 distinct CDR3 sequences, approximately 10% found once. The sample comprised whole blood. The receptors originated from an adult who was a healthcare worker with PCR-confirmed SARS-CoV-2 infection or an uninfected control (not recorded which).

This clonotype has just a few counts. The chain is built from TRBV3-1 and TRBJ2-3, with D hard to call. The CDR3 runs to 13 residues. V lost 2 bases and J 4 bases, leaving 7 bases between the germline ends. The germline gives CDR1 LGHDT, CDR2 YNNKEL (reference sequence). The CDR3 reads CASSQLDPDTQYF. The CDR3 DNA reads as TGTGCCAGCAGCCAACTAGACCCAGATACGCAGTATTTT.

The CDR3 nucleotides are TGCAGCGTCCGGGACGCCGACTATGGCTACACCTTC. It translates to CSVRDADYGYTF. The V and J genes are TRBV29-1 and TRBJ1-2; D is possibly TRBD1 (5 bases). CDR3 length equals 12 residues. Germline CDR1 is SQVTM and CDR2 is ANQGSEA. The V end was cut by 6 bases, the J end by 3 bases, with 11 bases between.

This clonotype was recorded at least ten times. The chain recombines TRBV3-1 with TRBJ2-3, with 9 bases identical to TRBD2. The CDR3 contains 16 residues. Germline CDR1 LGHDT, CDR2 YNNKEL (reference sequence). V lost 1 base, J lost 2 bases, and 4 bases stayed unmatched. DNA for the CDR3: TGTGCCAGCAGCCAAGGTACTAGCGGGCTCACAGATACGCAGTATTTT. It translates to CASSQGTSGLTDTQYF.

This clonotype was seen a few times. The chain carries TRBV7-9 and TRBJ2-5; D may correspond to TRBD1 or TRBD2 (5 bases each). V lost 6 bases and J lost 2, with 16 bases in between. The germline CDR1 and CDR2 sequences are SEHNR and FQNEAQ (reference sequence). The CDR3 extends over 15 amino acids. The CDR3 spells CASRTQPGAQETQYF. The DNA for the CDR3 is TGTGCCAGCAGGACCCAACCCGGGGCACAAGAGACCCAGTACTTC.

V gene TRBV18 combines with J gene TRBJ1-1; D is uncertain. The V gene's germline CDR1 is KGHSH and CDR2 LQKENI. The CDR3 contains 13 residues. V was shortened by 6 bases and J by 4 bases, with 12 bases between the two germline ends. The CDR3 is CASSPGGRTEAFF. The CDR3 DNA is TGTGCCAGCTCCCCCGGCGGGCGCACTGAAGCTTTCTTT.